A selection of T cell receptor beta chains follows, all from one sample in a study of T cell clones after liver transplantation. Produced via immunoSEQ multiplex PCR; TCRdb's table is partial and in-frame only. The sample lists about 11,000 clones; around 70% were seen once. Sequencing used CD4+ T cells from blood, obtained around 2.5 years after liver transplant. These receptors were obtained from a human patient who received a liver transplant. The T cells may partly be graft donor cells. CDR3s leave out the opening cysteine and the closing phenylalanine or tryptophan.

cdr3_aa: ASSWGQGSYNEQF; j_call: TRBJ2-1; v_call: TRBV27
cdr3_aa: ASSLGGAPNEKLF; j_call: TRBJ1-4; v_call: TRBV27
cdr3_aa: ASSVGVNTGELF; j_call: TRBJ2-2; v_call: TRBV9
cdr3_aa: ASSLGRTGELF; j_call: TRBJ2-2; v_call: TRBV11-2
cdr3_aa: ASSVGAGFSGANVLT; j_call: TRBJ2-6; v_call: TRBV9
cdr3_aa: ASSEAPGVVDRNSPLH; j_call: TRBJ1-6; v_call: TRBV6-1
cdr3_aa: ASSPAGGADTQY; j_call: TRBJ2-3; v_call: TRBV2
cdr3_aa: ASSWDSGGVENEQF; j_call: TRBJ2-1; v_call: TRBV6-6
cdr3_aa: ASSATGISTDTQY; j_call: TRBJ2-3; v_call: TRBV2
cdr3_aa: ASRALAERYNEQF; j_call: TRBJ2-1; v_call: TRBV27
cdr3_aa: ASSIKGGNSNQPQH; j_call: TRBJ1-5; v_call: TRBV19
cdr3_aa: ASSWTSGRDNEQF; j_call: TRBJ2-1; v_call: TRBV2
cdr3_aa: ASSGTPNSPYNEQF; j_call: TRBJ2-1; v_call: TRBV2
cdr3_aa: ASSQEPSGGAYEQY; j_call: TRBJ2-7; v_call: TRBV4-2
cdr3_aa: ASSLEETSGSSYNEQF; j_call: TRBJ2-1; v_call: TRBV11-3
cdr3_aa: ASSQEVQYNEQF; j_call: TRBJ2-1; v_call: TRBV4-1